What follows is one T cell receptor (beta chain) and its context. The antigen is not known. Sample treatment: oral pan-JAK inhibitor, 5-10 mg twice daily. The sample originates from a study of CD8+ T cells in alopecia areata. Study-level results: Treatment with tofacitinib significantly lowered scalp clonality and reduced expanded CD8+ clones among the top 100.

CDR1 is SGHNT and CDR2 is YYREEE in the germline V gene (reference sequence). Trimming shortened V by 3 bases and J by 0 bases, and 9 bases separated the two germline ends. There are 14 residues in the CDR3. Once RNA had been extracted, it was reverse transcribed into cDNA to act as the sequencing template. Sequenced by immunoSEQ multiplex PCR; TCRdb stores in-frame clones only, minus some. The table lists more than 200,000 clones, over 60% of them singletons, with more than 0.95% in the top ten. Sample: CD4+ T cells sorted from blood, taken at week 44, from a patient treated with tofacitinib. The V call is TRBV5-4, the J call TRBJ1-2; tentative D call: TRBD1 (5 bases). This receptor was obtained from a human donor with alopecia areata. The chain's CDR3 is CASSYGTPNYGYTF. The CDR3 DNA follows: TGTGCCAGCAGCTACGGGACCCCTAACTATGGCTACACCTTC.